This section outlines one TCR beta chain sequence together with its context. Its antigen is not identified. Cells were stimulated nonspecifically with anti-CD3/anti-CD28 magnetic beads. Sorting selected CD4+ T cells upregulating both CD40 ligand and CD69. V lost 4 bases and J lost 5; bases outside the gene matches: 6. Germline V lookup: CDR1 SGHDT, CDR2 YYEEEE. The CDR3 is 15 amino acids. The data were taken from a study of persistence of HIV-infected CD4 T cells. Study-wide results and caveats: Bulk TCR data could not be restricted to HIV-1-infected CMV-responding cells. Compared with CD3/CD28-stimulated cells, CMV- and Gag-responding cells showed lower TCRbeta richness.

The libraries were made with immunoSEQ version 4 in survey mode. Libraries were prepared by immunoSEQ multiplex PCR; TCRdb keeps only in-frame clonotypes and omits some of them. The profile covers about 46,000 clones, with just under 90% appearing a single time and more than 2.5% taken by the ten largest. The source of this sequence is an adult woman with HIV who was CMV-seropositive. The sample consisted of CD4+ T cells sorted from PBMCs after approximately 19-hour stimulation, taken from a patient who received antiretroviral therapy. The V and J genes are TRBV5-6 and TRBJ2-2, with 9 positions matching TRBD1. Here the CDR3 reads CASSQDRGRTGELFF. The CDR3 DNA reads as TGTGCCAGCAGCCAAGACAGGGGGAGAACCGGGGAGCTGTTTTTT. Full variable domain (outside the CDR3, taken from reference TRBV5-6 and TRBJ2-2): DAGVTQSPTHLIKTRGQQVTLRCSPKSGHDTVSWYQQALGQGPQFIFQYYEEEERQRGNFPDRFSGHQFPNYSSELNVNALLLGDSALYLCASSQDRGRTGELFFGEGSRLTVL.